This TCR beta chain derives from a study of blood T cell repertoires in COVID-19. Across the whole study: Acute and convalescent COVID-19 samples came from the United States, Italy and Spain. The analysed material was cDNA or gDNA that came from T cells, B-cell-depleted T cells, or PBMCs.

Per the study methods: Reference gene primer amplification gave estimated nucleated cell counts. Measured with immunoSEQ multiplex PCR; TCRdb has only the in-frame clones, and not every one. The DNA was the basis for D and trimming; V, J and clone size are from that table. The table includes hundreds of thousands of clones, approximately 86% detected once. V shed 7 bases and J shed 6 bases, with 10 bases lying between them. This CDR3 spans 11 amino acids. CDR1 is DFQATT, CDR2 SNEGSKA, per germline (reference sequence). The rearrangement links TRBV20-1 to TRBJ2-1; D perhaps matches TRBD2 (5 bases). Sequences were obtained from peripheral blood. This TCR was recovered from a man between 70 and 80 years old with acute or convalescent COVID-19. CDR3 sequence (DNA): TGCAGTGGGCAGCGGAGCAATGAGCAGTTCTTC. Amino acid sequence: CSGQRSNEQFF.